This T cell receptor beta chain stems from a study of response to subunit inactivated influenza vaccine. MiXCR, run by TCRdb on the RT-PCR reads, gives a single entry per CDR3 protein. The sample yields about 570,000 distinct CDR3 sequences, about 10% seen once. V was clipped by 5 bases and J by 2 bases; unmatched bases: 5. The germline gives CDR1 SEHNR, CDR2 FQNEAQ (reference sequence). This CDR3 region has 14 residues. This sample also appeared in a second study, on T cells expressing NK-cell markers. This second study notes: Beta-chain TCR cDNA was generated via 5'RACE template switching with UMIs. One of the eight sequenced donors was seronegative, whereas the other seven were HCMV-seropositive.

The sequence derives from a man aged 50 to 59 who received an inactivated influenza vaccine. The sample consisted of PBMCs from blood, taken on the day of vaccination. The V and J genes are TRBV7-9 and TRBJ2-7, with 8 bases fitting TRBD1. The CDR3 loop is CASSGQGEAYEQYF. The CDR3 DNA reads as TGTGCCAGCAGCGGACAGGGCGAGGCCTACGAGCAGTACTTC.